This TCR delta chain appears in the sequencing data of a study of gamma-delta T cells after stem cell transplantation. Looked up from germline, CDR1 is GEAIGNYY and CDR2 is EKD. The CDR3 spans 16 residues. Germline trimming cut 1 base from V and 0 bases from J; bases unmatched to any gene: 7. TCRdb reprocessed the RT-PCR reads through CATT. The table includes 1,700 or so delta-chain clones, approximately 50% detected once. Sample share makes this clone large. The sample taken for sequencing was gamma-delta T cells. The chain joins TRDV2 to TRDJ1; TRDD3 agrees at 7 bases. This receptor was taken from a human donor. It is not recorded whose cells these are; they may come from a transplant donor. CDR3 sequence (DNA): TGTGCCTGTGACACGGTTGGGGGACACTACACCGATAAACTCATCTTT. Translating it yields CACDTVGGHYTDKLIF.